A selection of T cell receptor beta chains follows, all from one sample in a study of cytomegalovirus exposure and HLA in healthy donors. TCRdb's copy holds only in-frame clones and misses some; the assay was immunoSEQ multiplex PCR. The sample records 73,000 or so clones, about 69% being singletons. Specimen: PBMCs. The receptors were gathered from a woman aged 40 to 50 in good health and CMV-seropositive. CDR3s include the opening cysteine and the closing phenylalanine or tryptophan. A D gene is named only where the DNA matches it firmly. The size field is filled for only some rows; it gives once, few, many or a size class.

J gene: TRBJ1-2
clone size: NA
D gene: TRBD1
V gene: TRBV5-1
CDR3 DNA: TGCGCCAGCAGCTTGGCCGGGACAGAAGACTATGGCTACACCTTC
CDR3 protein: CASSLAGTEDYGYTF

J gene: TRBJ1-5
clone size: once
D gene: NA
V gene: TRBV30
CDR3 DNA: TGTGCCTGGCGAAACCCCGGGGGGGGCGCGGTTCAGCCCCAGCATTTT
CDR3 protein: CAWRNPGGGAVQPQHF

J gene: TRBJ2-3
clone size: NA
D gene: NA
V gene: TRBV5-4
CDR3 DNA: TGTGCCAGCTCGGGCGGGATCAAGCCAGATACGCAGTATTTT
CDR3 protein: CASSGGIKPDTQYF

J gene: TRBJ2-7
clone size: once
D gene: NA
V gene: TRBV19
CDR3 DNA: TGTGCCAGTAGTATGGTGGGAGGAGCCTACGAGCAGTACTTC
CDR3 protein: CASSMVGGAYEQYF

J gene: TRBJ2-7
clone size: NA
D gene: NA
V gene: TRBV29-1
CDR3 DNA: TGCAGCGTTGTGAGGGGGGGTGGACCCTACGAGCAGTACTTC
CDR3 protein: CSVVRGGGPYEQYF

J gene: TRBJ1-2
clone size: NA
D gene: TRBD1
V gene: TRBV18
CDR3 DNA: TGTGCCAGCTCACCGCCGGGACAGGGAATCGGCTACACCTTC
CDR3 protein: CASSPPGQGIGYTF

J gene: TRBJ1-1
clone size: NA
D gene: NA
V gene: TRBV27
CDR3 DNA: TGTGCCAGCAGTTTATCGTGGGCGGGGAACACTGAAGCTTTCTTT
CDR3 protein: CASSLSWAGNTEAFF

J gene: TRBJ1-4
clone size: NA
D gene: NA
V gene: TRBV15
CDR3 DNA: TGTGCCACCAGCAGAGTGGGGAGGGAAAAACTGTTTTTT
CDR3 protein: CATSRVGREKLFF

J gene: TRBJ2-5
clone size: NA
D gene: TRBD2
V gene: TRBV7-2
CDR3 DNA: TGTGCCAGCAGTCGCGGGGGGGCCTTAGAGACCCAGTACTTC
CDR3 protein: CASSRGGALETQYF

J gene: TRBJ1-1
clone size: NA
D gene: NA
V gene: TRBV7-2
CDR3 DNA: TGTGCCAGCAGACCGGGGGGGCCGGAGTTGAACACTGAAGCTTTCTTT
CDR3 protein: CASRPGGPELNTEAFF

J gene: TRBJ2-7
clone size: NA
D gene: TRBD2
V gene: TRBV4-3
CDR3 DNA: TGCGCCAGCAGCCAAGAAGGTTTCGGTAGCGGGGTGCCCAACGAGCAGTACTTC
CDR3 protein: CASSQEGFGSGVPNEQYF

J gene: TRBJ1-5
clone size: NA
D gene: NA
V gene: TRBV5-1
CDR3 DNA: TGCGCCAGCAGCTTGGCCAGGGATCAGCCCCAGCATTTT
CDR3 protein: CASSLARDQPQHF

J gene: TRBJ1-2
clone size: few
D gene: NA
V gene: TRBV29-1
CDR3 DNA: TGCAGCGTTTGGGGGGTTGAGGACTATGGCTACACCTTC
CDR3 protein: CSVWGVEDYGYTF

J gene: TRBJ1-2
clone size: NA
D gene: TRBD1
V gene: TRBV19
CDR3 DNA: TGTGCCAGCAGTTCTACAGGGGGCGATGGCTACACCTTC
CDR3 protein: CASSSTGGDGYTF

J gene: TRBJ1-2
clone size: NA
D gene: NA
V gene: TRBV5-8
CDR3 DNA: TGTGCCAGCAGCCGATTGGGGCGGTACTATGGCTACACCTTC
CDR3 protein: CASSRLGRYYGYTF

J gene: TRBJ2-1
clone size: once
D gene: NA
V gene: TRBV29-1
CDR3 DNA: TGCAGCGTAGCACTGATACTCCCTGAGCAGTTCTTC
CDR3 protein: CSVALILPEQFF

J gene: TRBJ1-1
clone size: once
D gene: NA
V gene: TRBV7-2
CDR3 DNA: TGTGCCACCTCGGACAGACAGAACACTGAAGCTTTCTTT
CDR3 protein: CATSDRQNTEAFF

J gene: TRBJ1-4
clone size: NA
D gene: NA
V gene: TRBV5-1
CDR3 DNA: TGCGCCAGCAGCTTGGGTCGGGGAGGGAATGCTGAAAAACTGTTTTTT
CDR3 protein: CASSLGRGGNAEKLFF

J gene: TRBJ2-7
clone size: NA
D gene: TRBD1
V gene: TRBV19
CDR3 DNA: TGTGCCAGTAGTCAGGACTTCCGGGACAGGGGTATGTCTGAGCAGTACTTC
CDR3 protein: CASSQDFRDRGMSEQYF

J gene: TRBJ2-6
clone size: NA
D gene: NA
V gene: TRBV5-1
CDR3 DNA: TGCGCCAGCAGCTTGGGCGGACAGTCTGGGGCCAACGTCCTGACTTTC
CDR3 protein: CASSLGGQSGANVLTF

J gene: TRBJ1-1
clone size: NA
D gene: NA
V gene: TRBV10-3
CDR3 DNA: TGTGCCACCGCACAAGACACTGAAGCTTTCTTT
CDR3 protein: CATAQDTEAFF

J gene: TRBJ2-7
clone size: few
D gene: NA
V gene: TRBV2
CDR3 DNA: TGTGCCGACACTCCGGACAGATCCTCCTACGAGCAGTACTTC
CDR3 protein: CADTPDRSSYEQYF

J gene: TRBJ1-3
clone size: NA
D gene: TRBD1
V gene: TRBV15
CDR3 DNA: TGTGCCACCAGCTGGTCGGGTTGGAGGGGGCGGTCTGGAAACACCATATATTTT
CDR3 protein: CATSWSGWRGRSGNTIYF

J gene: TRBJ2-5
clone size: NA
D gene: TRBD2
V gene: TRBV7-2
CDR3 DNA: TGTGCCAGCAGCCCCGGGGGGGCTCGGGAGACCCAGTACTTC
CDR3 protein: CASSPGGARETQYF

J gene: TRBJ2-7
clone size: NA
D gene: NA
V gene: TRBV20-1
CDR3 DNA: TGCAGTGCTAGAGGGAGTGCCTTGGAGTACTTC
CDR3 protein: CSARGSALEYF

J gene: TRBJ2-5
clone size: NA
D gene: NA
V gene: TRBV5-1
CDR3 DNA: TGCGCCAGCAGTCCTGGGCGGGTGTCGCTTCAAGAGACCCAGTACTTC
CDR3 protein: CASSPGRVSLQETQYF

J gene: TRBJ1-5
clone size: NA
D gene: NA
V gene: TRBV6-6
CDR3 DNA: TGTGCCAGCAGATACGGGACAATAAGCAATCAGCCCCAGCATTTT
CDR3 protein: CASRYGTISNQPQHF

J gene: TRBJ1-1
clone size: NA
D gene: NA
V gene: TRBV4-1
CDR3 DNA: TGCGCCAGCAGCCAAGATGGAGAGGCGAACACTGAAGCTTTCTTT
CDR3 protein: CASSQDGEANTEAFF

J gene: TRBJ1-3
clone size: NA
D gene: NA
V gene: TRBV14
CDR3 DNA: TGTGCCAGCAGCCAAGTCCACGGCTCTGGAAACACCATATATTTT
CDR3 protein: CASSQVHGSGNTIYF

J gene: TRBJ2-7
clone size: once
D gene: TRBD2
V gene: TRBV4-3
CDR3 DNA: TGCGCCAGCAGCAACTCACTAGCGGGGGAGTCCTACGAGCAGTACTTC
CDR3 protein: CASSNSLAGESYEQYF

J gene: TRBJ1-1
clone size: NA
D gene: NA
V gene: TRBV30
CDR3 DNA: TGTGCCTGGAGGGCCGGGACATCGAGCACTGAAGCTTTCTTT
CDR3 protein: CAWRAGTSSTEAFF

J gene: TRBJ1-2
clone size: NA
D gene: TRBD1
V gene: TRBV6-5
CDR3 DNA: TGTGCCAGCAGTTACTCCGGGACAGGAGACTATGGCTACACCTTC
CDR3 protein: CASSYSGTGDYGYTF

J gene: TRBJ2-1
clone size: NA
D gene: NA
V gene: TRBV29-1
CDR3 DNA: TGCAGCGTTGGGAGGCCAGACAATGAGCAGTTCTTC
CDR3 protein: CSVGRPDNEQFF

J gene: TRBJ2-7
clone size: NA
D gene: NA
V gene: TRBV7-2
CDR3 DNA: TGTGCCAGCAGCTCAGGGGACTATGTTTTTCACGAGCAGTACTTC
CDR3 protein: CASSSGDYVFHEQYF

J gene: TRBJ2-5
clone size: NA
D gene: TRBD2
V gene: TRBV7-2
CDR3 DNA: TGTGCCAGCAGCTTAAGACTAGCGGGAGGGGAGACCCAGTACTTC
CDR3 protein: CASSLRLAGGETQYF

J gene: TRBJ1-1
clone size: NA
D gene: NA
V gene: TRBV25-1
CDR3 DNA: TGTGCCAGCAGTTACCGGGACAAAAACACTGAAGCTTTCTTT
CDR3 protein: CASSYRDKNTEAFF

J gene: TRBJ1-1
clone size: NA
D gene: NA
V gene: TRBV19
CDR3 DNA: TGTGCCAGTAGTATTGAGTTCTCTGAAGCTTTCTTT
CDR3 protein: CASSIEFSEAFF

J gene: TRBJ1-5
clone size: NA
D gene: NA
V gene: TRBV27
CDR3 DNA: TGTGCCAGCAGACAGGTCCCTAATCAGCCCCAGCATTTT
CDR3 protein: CASRQVPNQPQHF

J gene: TRBJ2-5
clone size: NA
D gene: TRBD2
V gene: TRBV9
CDR3 DNA: TGTGCCAGCAGCGCCCTTAAGACTAGCGCCCAAGAGACCCAGTACTTC
CDR3 protein: CASSALKTSAQETQYF

J gene: TRBJ1-5
clone size: NA
D gene: NA
V gene: TRBV7-2
CDR3 DNA: TGTGCCAGCAGCCCTAAAATGGGGGGGAATCAGCCCCAGCATTTT
CDR3 protein: CASSPKMGGNQPQHF

J gene: TRBJ2-7
clone size: NA
D gene: NA
V gene: TRBV6-5
CDR3 DNA: TGTGCCAGCAGTGGACACTACGAGCAGTACTTC
CDR3 protein: CASSGHYEQYF

J gene: TRBJ2-7
clone size: once
D gene: TRBD2
V gene: TRBV27
CDR3 DNA: TGTGCCAGCAGCCTTAGCGGGGGACCGAACTACGAGCAGTACTTC
CDR3 protein: CASSLSGGPNYEQYF

J gene: TRBJ1-4
clone size: NA
D gene: NA
V gene: TRBV6-5
CDR3 DNA: TGTGCCAGCAGGCCCAGGGGCGTGGACAATGAAAAACTGTTTTTT
CDR3 protein: CASRPRGVDNEKLFF

J gene: TRBJ2-7
clone size: once
D gene: TRBD2
V gene: TRBV4-1
CDR3 DNA: TGCGCCAGCAGCCAACGAGCGGGAGGCGAAGCAACCTACGAGCAGTACTTC
CDR3 protein: CASSQRAGGEATYEQYF

J gene: TRBJ2-5
clone size: NA
D gene: NA
V gene: TRBV18
CDR3 DNA: TGTGCCAGCTCACCACCGAACGGGGTGGGAGAGACCCAGTACTTC
CDR3 protein: CASSPPNGVGETQYF

J gene: TRBJ1-4
clone size: NA
D gene: TRBD1
V gene: TRBV6-5
CDR3 DNA: TGTGCCAGCAGTGCGCGACAGGGTTACGGTGAAAAACTGTTTTTT
CDR3 protein: CASSARQGYGEKLFF

J gene: TRBJ1-2
clone size: NA
D gene: NA
V gene: TRBV4-2
CDR3 DNA: TGTGCCAGCAGCCTAACCCCGGGGGGGAACTATGGCTACACCTTC
CDR3 protein: CASSLTPGGNYGYTF

J gene: TRBJ1-1
clone size: few
D gene: NA
V gene: TRBV29-1
CDR3 DNA: TGCAGCGTTGAATCTTTACATGCCATCAACACTGAAGCTTTCTTT
CDR3 protein: CSVESLHAINTEAFF

J gene: TRBJ2-1
clone size: NA
D gene: TRBD2
V gene: TRBV5-1
CDR3 DNA: TGCGCCAGCAGCTTGGTGCCTAGCGGGATCTACAATGAGCAGTTCTTC
CDR3 protein: CASSLVPSGIYNEQFF

J gene: TRBJ2-7
clone size: NA
D gene: TRBD1
V gene: TRBV4-3
CDR3 DNA: TGCGCCAGCAGCCAAGATGGGGGACAGGGCTTCTACGAGCAGTACTTC
CDR3 protein: CASSQDGGQGFYEQYF

J gene: TRBJ1-5
clone size: NA
D gene: NA
V gene: TRBV27
CDR3 DNA: TGTGCCAGCAGTTTAGGACAGCTTTCCAATCAGCCCCAGCATTTT
CDR3 protein: CASSLGQLSNQPQHF

J gene: TRBJ2-3
clone size: NA
D gene: NA
V gene: TRBV7-2
CDR3 DNA: TGTGCCAGCAGCTTAGCGCTTGGCCCCAGACTCACAGATACGCAGTATTTT
CDR3 protein: CASSLALGPRLTDTQYF

J gene: TRBJ2-2
clone size: NA
D gene: NA
V gene: TRBV5-1
CDR3 DNA: TGCGCCAGCAGCGAGACAGCCCCGAACACCGGGGAGCTGTTTTTT
CDR3 protein: CASSETAPNTGELFF

J gene: TRBJ2-3
clone size: NA
D gene: NA
V gene: TRBV11-2
CDR3 DNA: TGTGCCAGCAGCTCACAACAGAGTACGCAGTATTTT
CDR3 protein: CASSSQQSTQYF

J gene: TRBJ1-6
clone size: NA
D gene: NA
V gene: TRBV21-1
CDR3 DNA: TGTGCCAGCAGCAAAGTTGTCTTGATCGGTCTTTCCAATTCACCCCTCCACTTT
CDR3 protein: CASSKVVLIGLSNSPLHF

J gene: TRBJ1-6
clone size: NA
D gene: NA
V gene: TRBV14
CDR3 DNA: TGTGCCAGCAGCCAAGGAATCAGGGCCCTCCACTTT
CDR3 protein: CASSQGIRALHF

J gene: TRBJ1-2
clone size: NA
D gene: NA
V gene: TRBV6-6
CDR3 DNA: TGTGCCAGCAGAGAGGCCTCACAGGGTTCTTACGGCTACACCTTC
CDR3 protein: CASREASQGSYGYTF

J gene: TRBJ1-1
clone size: NA
D gene: NA
V gene: TRBV6-5
CDR3 DNA: TGTGCCAGCACCCCGCGGGCGGGTTCTGAAGCTTTCTTT
CDR3 protein: CASTPRAGSEAFF